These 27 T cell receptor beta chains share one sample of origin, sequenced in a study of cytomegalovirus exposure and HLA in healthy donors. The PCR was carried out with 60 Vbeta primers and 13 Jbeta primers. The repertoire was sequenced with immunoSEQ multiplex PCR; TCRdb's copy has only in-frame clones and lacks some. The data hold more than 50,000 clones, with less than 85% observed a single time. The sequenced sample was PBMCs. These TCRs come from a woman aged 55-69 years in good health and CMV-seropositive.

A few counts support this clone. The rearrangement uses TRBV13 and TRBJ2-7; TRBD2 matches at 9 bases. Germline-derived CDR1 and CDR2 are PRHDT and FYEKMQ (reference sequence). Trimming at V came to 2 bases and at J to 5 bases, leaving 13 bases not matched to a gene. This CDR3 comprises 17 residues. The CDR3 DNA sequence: TGTGCCAGCAGCTTAAGTCCCTCTCTAGCGGGGAACCACGAGCAGTACTTC. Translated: CASSLSPSLAGNHEQYF. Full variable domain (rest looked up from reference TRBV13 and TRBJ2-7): AAGVIQSPRHLIKEKRETATLKCYPIPRHDTVYWYQQGPGQDPQFLISFYEKMQSDKGSIPDRFSAQQFSDYHSELNMSSLELGDSALYFCASSLSPSLAGNHEQYFGPGTRLTVT.

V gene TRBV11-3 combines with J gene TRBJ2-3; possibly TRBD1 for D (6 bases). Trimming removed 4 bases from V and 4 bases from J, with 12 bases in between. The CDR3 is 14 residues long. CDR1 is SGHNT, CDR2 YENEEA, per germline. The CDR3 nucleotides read TGTGCCAGCAGCTCAAGACAGGCCCCAGATACGCAGTATTTT. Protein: CASSSRQAPDTQYF.

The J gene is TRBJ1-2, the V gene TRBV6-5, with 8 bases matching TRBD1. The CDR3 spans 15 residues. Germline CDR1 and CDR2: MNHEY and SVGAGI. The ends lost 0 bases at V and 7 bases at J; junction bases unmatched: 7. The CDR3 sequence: CASSYSESTGVGYTF. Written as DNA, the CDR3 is TGTGCCAGCAGTTACTCGGAGTCGACAGGGGTTGGCTACACCTTC.

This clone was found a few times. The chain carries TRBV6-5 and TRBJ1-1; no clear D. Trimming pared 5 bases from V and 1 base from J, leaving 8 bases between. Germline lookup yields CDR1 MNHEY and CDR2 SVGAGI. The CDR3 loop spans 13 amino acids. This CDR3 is CASSLSGNTEAFF. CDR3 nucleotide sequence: TGTGCCAGCAGTCTCTCAGGGAACACTGAAGCTTTCTTT.

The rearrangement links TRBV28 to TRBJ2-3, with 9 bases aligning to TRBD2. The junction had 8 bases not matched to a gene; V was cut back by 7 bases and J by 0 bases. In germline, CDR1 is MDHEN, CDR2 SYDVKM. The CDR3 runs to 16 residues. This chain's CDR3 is CASNEAGGPSTDTQYF. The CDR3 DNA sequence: TGTGCCAGCAATGAAGCGGGGGGCCCTAGCACAGATACGCAGTATTTT.

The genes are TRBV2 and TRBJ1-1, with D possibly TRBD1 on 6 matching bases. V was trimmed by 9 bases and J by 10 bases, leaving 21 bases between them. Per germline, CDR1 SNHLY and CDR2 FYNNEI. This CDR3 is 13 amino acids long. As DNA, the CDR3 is TGTGCCAGTGGTTCCGGGACACTAATGCGAGCTTTCTTT. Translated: CASGSGTLMRAFF.

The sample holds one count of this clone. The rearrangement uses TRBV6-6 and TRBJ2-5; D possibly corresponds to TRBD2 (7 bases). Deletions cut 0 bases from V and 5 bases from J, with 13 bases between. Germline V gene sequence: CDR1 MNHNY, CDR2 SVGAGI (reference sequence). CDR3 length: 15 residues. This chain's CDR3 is CASSYSRPGGETQYF. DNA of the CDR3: TGTGCCAGCAGTTACTCGAGACCGGGGGGCGAGACCCAGTACTTC.

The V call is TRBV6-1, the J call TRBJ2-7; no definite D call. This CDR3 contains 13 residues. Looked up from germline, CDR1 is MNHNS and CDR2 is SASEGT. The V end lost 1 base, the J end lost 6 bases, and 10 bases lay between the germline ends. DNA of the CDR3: TGTGCCAGCAGTGAAGGGCCAGTACGCGAGCAGTACTTC. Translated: CASSEGPVREQYF.

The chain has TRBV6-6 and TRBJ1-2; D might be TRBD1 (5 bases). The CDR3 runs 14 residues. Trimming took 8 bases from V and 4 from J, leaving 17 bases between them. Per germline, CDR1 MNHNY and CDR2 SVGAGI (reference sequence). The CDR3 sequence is CASRRAGEPYGYTF. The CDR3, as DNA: TGTGCCAGCCGACGCGCGGGGGAGCCCTATGGCTACACCTTC.

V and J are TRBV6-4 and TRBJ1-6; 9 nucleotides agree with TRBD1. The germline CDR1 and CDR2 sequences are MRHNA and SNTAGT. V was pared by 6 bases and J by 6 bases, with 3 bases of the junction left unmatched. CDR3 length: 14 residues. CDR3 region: CASSPTGGNSPLHF. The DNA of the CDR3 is TGTGCCAGCAGCCCGACAGGGGGTAATTCACCCCTCCACTTT.

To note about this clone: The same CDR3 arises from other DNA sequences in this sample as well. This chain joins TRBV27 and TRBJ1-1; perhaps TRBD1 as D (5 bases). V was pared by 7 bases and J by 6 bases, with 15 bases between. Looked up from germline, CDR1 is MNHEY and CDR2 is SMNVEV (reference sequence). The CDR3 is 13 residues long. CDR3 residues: CASMAVGRPEAFF. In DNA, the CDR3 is TGTGCCAGCATGGCCGTGGGGCGCCCTGAAGCTTTCTTT.

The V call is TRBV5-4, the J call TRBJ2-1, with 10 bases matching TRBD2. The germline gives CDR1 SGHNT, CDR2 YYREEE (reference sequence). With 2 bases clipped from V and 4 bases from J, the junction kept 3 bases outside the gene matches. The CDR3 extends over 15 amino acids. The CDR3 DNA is TGTGCCAGCAGCTTTAGCGGGGGGTTATACAATGAGCAGTTCTTC. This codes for CASSFSGGLYNEQFF.

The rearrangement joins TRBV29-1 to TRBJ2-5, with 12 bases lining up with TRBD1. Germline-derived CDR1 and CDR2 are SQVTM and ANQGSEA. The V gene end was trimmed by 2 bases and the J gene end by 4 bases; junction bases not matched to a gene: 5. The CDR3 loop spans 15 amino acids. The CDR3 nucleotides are TGCAGCGTTGAATCCCGGGACAGGGGGCCAGAGACCCAGTACTTC. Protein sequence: CSVESRDRGPETQYF.

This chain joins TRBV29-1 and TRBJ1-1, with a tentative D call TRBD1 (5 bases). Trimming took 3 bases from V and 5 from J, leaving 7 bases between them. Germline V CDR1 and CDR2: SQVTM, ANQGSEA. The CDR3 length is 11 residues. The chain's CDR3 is CSVEGGTEAFF. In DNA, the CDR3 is TGCAGCGTTGAGGGGGGTACTGAAGCTTTCTTT. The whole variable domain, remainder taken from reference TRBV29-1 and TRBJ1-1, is SAVISQKPSRDICQRGTSLTIQCQVDSQVTMMFWYRQQPGQSLTLIATANQGSEATYESGFVIDKFPISRPNLTFSTLTVSNMSPEDSSIYLCSVEGGTEAFFGQGTRLTVV.

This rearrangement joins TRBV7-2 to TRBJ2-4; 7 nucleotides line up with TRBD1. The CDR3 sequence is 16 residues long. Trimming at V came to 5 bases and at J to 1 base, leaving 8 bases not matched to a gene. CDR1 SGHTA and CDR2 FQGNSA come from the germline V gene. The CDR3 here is CASSTEQGMAKNIQYF. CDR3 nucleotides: TGTGCCAGCAGCACTGAACAGGGGATGGCCAAAAACATTCAGTACTTC.

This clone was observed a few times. The CDR3 protein is CASSPSLTRMELFF. DNA of the CDR3: TGTGCCAGCAGTCCTTCCCTGACACGGATGGAGCTGTTTTTT. The rearrangement links TRBV2 to TRBJ2-2; D is unresolved. V was cut by 5 bases and J by 10 bases, with 17 bases left in between. The CDR3 sequence is 14 residues long. Germline CDR1 reads SNHLY; CDR2 reads FYNNEI. Together with reference TRBV2 and TRBJ2-2, the CDR3 gives the full variable domain: EPEVTQTPSHQVTQMGQEVILRCVPISNHLYFYWYRQILGQKVEFLVSFYNNEISEKSEIFDDQFSVERPDGSNFTLKIRSTKLEDSAMYFCASSPSLTRMELFFGEGSRLTVL.

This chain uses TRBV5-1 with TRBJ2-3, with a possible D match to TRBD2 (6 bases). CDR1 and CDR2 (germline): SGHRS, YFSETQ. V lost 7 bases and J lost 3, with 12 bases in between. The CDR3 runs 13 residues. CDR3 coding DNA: TGCGCCAGCGTCCTGGGGGGAACAGATACGCAGTATTTT. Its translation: CASVLGGTDTQYF.

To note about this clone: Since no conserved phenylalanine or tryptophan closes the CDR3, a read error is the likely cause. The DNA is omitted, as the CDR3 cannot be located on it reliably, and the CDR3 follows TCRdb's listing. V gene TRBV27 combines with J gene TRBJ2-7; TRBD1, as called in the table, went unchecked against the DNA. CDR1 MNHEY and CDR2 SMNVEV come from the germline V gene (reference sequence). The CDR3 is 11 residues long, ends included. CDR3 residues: CASSPPTGQWI.

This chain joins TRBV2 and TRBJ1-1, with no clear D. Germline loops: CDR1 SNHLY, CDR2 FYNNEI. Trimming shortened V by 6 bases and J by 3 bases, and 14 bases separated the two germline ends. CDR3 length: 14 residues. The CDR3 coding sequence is TGTGCCAGCAGAGCGTCAGCCGGTTACACTGAAGCTTTCTTT. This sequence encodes CASRASAGYTEAFF.

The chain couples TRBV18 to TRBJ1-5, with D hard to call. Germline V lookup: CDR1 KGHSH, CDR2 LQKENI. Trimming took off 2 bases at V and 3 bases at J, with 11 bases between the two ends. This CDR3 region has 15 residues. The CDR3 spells CASSPTSGYNQPQHF. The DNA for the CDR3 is TGTGCCAGCTCACCAACCTCAGGATACAATCAGCCCCAGCATTTT.

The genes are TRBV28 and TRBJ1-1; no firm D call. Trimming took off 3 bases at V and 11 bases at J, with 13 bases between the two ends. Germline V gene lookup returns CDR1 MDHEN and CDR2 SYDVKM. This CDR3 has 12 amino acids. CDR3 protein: CASSFIVEAAFF. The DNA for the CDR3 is TGTGCCAGCAGTTTTATTGTCGAGGCCGCTTTCTTT.

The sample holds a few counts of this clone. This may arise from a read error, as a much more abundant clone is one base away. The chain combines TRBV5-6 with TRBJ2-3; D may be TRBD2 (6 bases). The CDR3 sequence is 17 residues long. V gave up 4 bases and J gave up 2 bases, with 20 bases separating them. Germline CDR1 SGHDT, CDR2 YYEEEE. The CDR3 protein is CASSGDQSGPYTDTQYF. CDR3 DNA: TGTGCCAGCAGCGGAGACCAAAGCGGGCCTTACACAGATACGCAGTATTTT.

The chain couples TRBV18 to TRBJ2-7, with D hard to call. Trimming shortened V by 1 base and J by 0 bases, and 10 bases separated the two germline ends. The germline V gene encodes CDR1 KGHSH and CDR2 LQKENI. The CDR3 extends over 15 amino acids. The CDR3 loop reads CASSPQSLSSYEQYF. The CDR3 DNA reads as TGTGCCAGCTCACCACAGTCCCTTAGCTCCTACGAGCAGTACTTC. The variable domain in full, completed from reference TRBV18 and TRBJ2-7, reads NAGVMQNPRHLVRRRGQEARLRCSPMKGHSHVYWYRQLPEEGLKFMVYLQKENIIDESGMPKERFSAEFPKEGPSILRIQQVVRGDSAAYFCASSPQSLSSYEQYFGPGTRLTVT.

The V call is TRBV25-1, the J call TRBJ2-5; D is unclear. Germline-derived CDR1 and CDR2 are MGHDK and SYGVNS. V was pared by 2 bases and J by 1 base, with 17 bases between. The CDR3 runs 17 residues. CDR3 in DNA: TGTGCCAGCAGTGAAGTTTCGACTGCCCCGGGCCAAGAGACCCAGTACTTC. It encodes CASSEVSTAPGQETQYF.

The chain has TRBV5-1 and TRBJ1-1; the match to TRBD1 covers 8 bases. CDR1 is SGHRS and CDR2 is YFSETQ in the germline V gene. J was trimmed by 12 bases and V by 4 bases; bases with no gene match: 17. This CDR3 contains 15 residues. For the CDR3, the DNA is TGCGCCAGCAGCACCAGAGAACAGGGGGAGTTCGGGTCTTTCTTT. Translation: CASSTREQGEFGSFF.

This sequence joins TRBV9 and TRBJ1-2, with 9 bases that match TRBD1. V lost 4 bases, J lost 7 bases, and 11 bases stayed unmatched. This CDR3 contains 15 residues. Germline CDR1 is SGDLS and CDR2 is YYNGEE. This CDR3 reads CASSYSWDRDSGYTF. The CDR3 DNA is TGTGCCAGCAGCTACTCCTGGGACAGGGATTCTGGCTACACCTTC.

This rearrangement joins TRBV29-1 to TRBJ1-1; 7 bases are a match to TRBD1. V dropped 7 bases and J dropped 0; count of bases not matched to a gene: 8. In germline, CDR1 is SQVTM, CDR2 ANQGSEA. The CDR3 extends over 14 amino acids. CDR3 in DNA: TGCAGCGCCCGGACAGGTAGTATGAACACTGAAGCTTTCTTT. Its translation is CSARTGSMNTEAFF.